This T cell receptor (beta chain) was obtained from a study of blood T cell repertoires in COVID-19. Study background: COVID-19 samples from acute and convalescent phases originated in the United States, Italy and Spain. T cells, B-cell-depleted T cells, or PBMCs supplied cDNA or gDNA.

Authors' methods: Cell counts per sample came from amplifying reference gene primers. Using immunoSEQ multiplex PCR, the repertoire was profiled, and TCRdb retains in-frame clones only, with some absent. V, J and clone size reflect that table, while D and trimming were determined from the DNA. Here the sample spans roughly 130,000 clones, roughly 80% being singletons. Source material: peripheral blood. The clonotype was recovered from a woman aged 45 to 65 with acute or convalescent COVID-19.

CDR3 coding DNA: TGCAGCGTTAACAGGGGAAGCTTGGGGAACACTGAAGCTTTCTTT. As protein: CSVNRGSLGNTEAFF. The chain combines TRBV29-1 with TRBJ1-1; 7 bases are shared with TRBD1. CDR1 and CDR2 (germline): SQVTM, ANQGSEA. The CDR3 is 15 residues long. V lost 5 bases, J lost 1 base, and 10 bases stayed unmatched.